Presented here are 15 T cell receptor beta chains from one specimen sequenced in a study of CD8 T cells in Susac syndrome. It was with random hexamers that about 0.45 to 1 ug RNA was reverse transcribed. One entry per CDR3 protein, called by TCRdb with MiXCR from the immunoSEQ multiplex PCR reads. The sample consists of under 150,000 distinct CDR3 sequences, under 97% of them appearing once. Input material: CD4+ T cells from PBMCs. The receptors were gathered from a human donor with Susac syndrome.

The CDR3 nucleotides are TGTGCCAGCAGTTTATTGGCAGGGAGCGAGCAGTACTTC. It specifies CASSLLAGSEQYF. This chain links TRBV28 with TRBJ2-7; perhaps D is TRBD1 or TRBD2 (5 bases each). V was cut by 1 base and J by 6 bases, with 10 bases left in between. The CDR3 runs to 13 residues. CDR1 and CDR2 from the germline V gene are MDHEN and SYDVKM.

The chain carries TRBV5-4 and TRBJ2-3; 14 nucleotides agree with TRBD2. Unmatched junction bases numbered 12, after V lost 4 bases and J lost 2 bases. Germline assignment: CDR1 SGHNT and CDR2 YYREEE (reference sequence). The CDR3 is made up of 19 amino acids. The CDR3 loop reads CASSPKGPGLAGDTDTQYF. As DNA, the CDR3 is TGTGCCAGCAGCCCTAAGGGACCGGGACTAGCGGGAGACACAGATACGCAGTATTTT.

Here the CDR3 reads CSAPTSGSATNEKLFF. CDR3 nucleotides: TGCAGTGCCCCCACCTCTGGGAGTGCAACTAATGAAAAACTGTTTTTT. J is TRBJ1-4 and V is TRBV20-1; no definite D call. Trimming pared 6 bases from V and 0 bases from J, leaving 17 bases between. Looked up from germline, CDR1 is DFQATT and CDR2 is SNEGSKA (reference sequence). This CDR3 region has 16 residues.

The rearrangement links TRBV20-1 to TRBJ1-5; D remains ambiguous. Trimming left V 3 bases short and J 0 bases short, with 12 bases between. In germline, CDR1 is DFQATT, CDR2 SNEGSKA (reference sequence). The CDR3 spans 15 residues. The CDR3 sequence: CSASDQGYSNQPQHF. In DNA form, the CDR3 reads TGCAGTGCTAGTGATCAAGGATATAGCAATCAGCCCCAGCATTTT.

J is TRBJ1-5 and V is TRBV7-9; 9 positions match TRBD1. The CDR3 sequence is 15 residues long. V gave up 0 bases and J gave up 4 bases; unmatched junction bases: 1. Per the germline V gene, CDR1 is SEHNR and CDR2 is FQNEAQ (reference sequence). CDR3 sequence reads: CASSLAGQGNQPQHF. The CDR3 region has the DNA TGTGCCAGCAGCTTAGCGGGACAGGGAAATCAGCCCCAGCATTTT.

This chain joins TRBV2 and TRBJ2-3; either TRBD1 or TRBD2 may fit D (5 bases each). Germline assignment: CDR1 SNHLY and CDR2 FYNNEI. V gave up 6 bases and J gave up 6 bases, with 25 bases separating them. CDR3 size: 17 residues. The CDR3 region has the DNA TGTGCCAGCAGCGATCCCCTCGGGGCGAGAGGTGCCGATACGCAGTATTTT. It is translated as CASSDPLGARGADTQYF.

The chain combines TRBV25-1 with TRBJ2-1; TRBD2 aligns across 8 bases. CDR3 length: 15 amino acids. Germline-derived CDR1 and CDR2 are MGHDK and SYGVNS. After removal of 6 bases from V and 7 bases from J, the junction contained 11 bases not matched to a gene. CDR3 residues: CASSRGGGRWNEQFF. Here the CDR3 DNA reads TGTGCCAGCAGCCGGGGGGGTGGGAGGTGGAATGAGCAGTTCTTC.

V is TRBV7-9 and J is TRBJ2-1; 12 bases align to TRBD2. The CDR3 is made up of 16 amino acids. V lost 4 bases, J lost 9 bases, and 10 bases stayed unmatched. CDR1 is SEHNR and CDR2 is FQNEAQ in the germline V gene (reference sequence). The CDR3 reads CASSSSSGGAPLEQFF. The CDR3, as DNA: TGTGCCAGCAGCTCCTCTAGCGGGGGGGCCCCACTTGAGCAGTTCTTC.

This clonotype was observed a handful of times. The rearrangement joins TRBV5-1 to TRBJ2-7; 10 positions match TRBD2. The V and J ends lost 3 bases and 0 bases, in that order; junction bases with no gene match: 9. In germline, CDR1 is SGHRS, CDR2 YFSETQ. This CDR3 has 17 residues. The CDR3 DNA reads TGCGCCAGCAGCTCTCCAACTAGCGGGAAAACCTCCTACGAGCAGTACTTC. Its translation: CASSSPTSGKTSYEQYF.

This chain connects TRBV3-1 to TRBJ2-2; TRBD2 matches at 10 bases. With V trimmed by 2 bases and J by 6 bases, 3 bases remained unmatched. Germline lookup yields CDR1 LGHDT and CDR2 YNNKEL (reference sequence). CDR3 length: 15 amino acids. The CDR3 reads CASSQLAGVPGELFF. In DNA, the CDR3 is TGTGCCAGCAGCCAACTAGCGGGAGTACCCGGGGAGCTGTTTTTT.

The chain has TRBV5-6 and TRBJ1-4; D is unresolved. This CDR3 spans 15 amino acids. Trimming removed 4 bases at V and 4 bases at J, with 14 bases between. Germline V lookup: CDR1 SGHDT, CDR2 YYEEEE. The CDR3 coding sequence is TGTGCCAGCAGCCCCACCGTGGGGTTTAATGAAAAACTGTTTTTT. Encoded protein: CASSPTVGFNEKLFF.

The chain recombines TRBV7-2 with TRBJ1-1; possible D gene TRBD1, 5 bases. The CDR3 is 14 amino acids. Germline CDR1 is SGHTA and CDR2 is FQGNSA. Trimming shortened V by 0 bases and J by 4 bases, and 9 bases separated the two germline ends. The CDR3 DNA reads as TGTGCCAGCAGCTTAGCCGGGGGTGGCACTGAAGCTTTCTTT. Amino acids: CASSLAGGGTEAFF.

Note on this clonotype: A read error may account for a junction end that differs from germline. The V gene is TRBV20-1, the J gene TRBJ2-7; D is perhaps TRBD1 or TRBD2 (5 bases each). There are 11 residues in the CDR3. Germline CDR1 DFQATT, CDR2 SNEGSKA (reference sequence). In DNA, the CDR3 is TGCAGTGCCAGAGGGGAGAACGAGCAGTACTTC. It encodes CSARGENEQYF.

V is TRBV6-5 and J is TRBJ1-2, with D perhaps matching TRBD1 (5 bases). Germline assignment: CDR1 MNHEY and CDR2 SVGAGI. Trimming left V 6 bases short and J 1 base short, with 9 bases between. This CDR3 spans 13 amino acids. The CDR3 reads CASRRTLNYGYTF. Here the CDR3 DNA reads TGTGCCAGCAGAAGGACACTTAACTATGGCTACACCTTC.

This sequence joins TRBV10-3 and TRBJ1-1, with 7 bases that match TRBD1. In germline, CDR1 is ENHRY, CDR2 SYGVKD. This CDR3 is built from 16 residues. Trimming at V came to 2 bases and at J to 5 bases, leaving 11 bases not matched to a gene. The CDR3, as DNA: TGTGCCATCAGTGAGGACCCGGACAGGCTGGGGACTGAAGCTTTCTTT. Encoded protein: CAISEDPDRLGTEAFF.